The clone carrying this TCR beta chain has only one observation. Germline V gene sequence: CDR1 SNHLY, CDR2 FYNNEI. This CDR3 is built from 13 residues. V lost 7 bases and J lost 6, with 12 bases in between. Here immunoSEQ multiplex PCR was the method, and the copy in TCRdb shows in-frame clones only, minus some. The table includes approximately 300,000 clones, around 90% detected once. Participant ages covered roughly 18 to 89 years across some 25 US areas. The data were taken from a study of blood T cell repertoires in COVID-19. Study context: Some COVID-19 samples were acute and others convalescent; all came from the United States, Italy and Spain.

The source of this sequence is a woman in her thirties who had recovered from COVID-19. V gene TRBV2 combines with J gene TRBJ2-2; D is possibly TRBD2 (5 bases). Sequencing was done on a sample of PBMCs or T cells enriched from blood (not recorded which). CDR3 DNA: TGTGCCAGCACCTTCAACGGGGCCGGGGAGCTGTTTTTT. The encoded protein is CASTFNGAGELFF.